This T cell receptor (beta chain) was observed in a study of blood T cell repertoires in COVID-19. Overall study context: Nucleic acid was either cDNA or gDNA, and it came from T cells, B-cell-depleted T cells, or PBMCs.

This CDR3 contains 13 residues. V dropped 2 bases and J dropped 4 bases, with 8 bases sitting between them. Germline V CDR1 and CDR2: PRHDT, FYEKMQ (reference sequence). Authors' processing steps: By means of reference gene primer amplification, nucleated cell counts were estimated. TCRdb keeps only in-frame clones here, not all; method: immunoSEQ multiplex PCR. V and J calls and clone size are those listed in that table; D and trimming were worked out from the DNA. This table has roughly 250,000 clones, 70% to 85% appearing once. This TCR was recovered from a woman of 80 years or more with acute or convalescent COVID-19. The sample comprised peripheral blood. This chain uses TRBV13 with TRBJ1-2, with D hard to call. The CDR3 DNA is TGTGCCAGCAGCTTATCGGGTGCCTATGGCTACACCTTC. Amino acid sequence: CASSLSGAYGYTF. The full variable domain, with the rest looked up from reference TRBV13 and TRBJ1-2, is AAGVIQSPRHLIKEKRETATLKCYPIPRHDTVYWYQQGPGQDPQFLISFYEKMQSDKGSIPDRFSAQQFSDYHSELNMSSLELGDSALYFCASSLSGAYGYTFGSGTRLTVV.